The present T cell receptor (beta chain) was sequenced within a study of blood T cell repertoires in COVID-19. Study-level background: The analysed material was cDNA or gDNA that came from T cells, B-cell-depleted T cells, or PBMCs.

Measured with immunoSEQ multiplex PCR; TCRdb has only the in-frame clones, and not every one. The table lists fewer than 300,000 clones, around 90% of them singletons, with 0.95% to 1.2% in the top ten. The CDR3 spans 15 residues. The V gene's germline CDR1 is LNHDA and CDR2 SQIVND (reference sequence). Trimming cost V 6 bases and J 4 bases, with 16 bases left between them. Sequenced input: PBMCs or T cells enriched from blood (not recorded which). The receptor comes from a woman aged 25 to 39 who had recovered from COVID-19. The gene calls are TRBV19 and TRBJ2-1, with D tentatively TRBD2 (5 bases). CDR3 protein: CASSPDSQAYNEQFF. The CDR3 DNA follows: TGTGCCAGTAGCCCGGACTCCCAGGCTTACAATGAGCAGTTCTTC.